The 26 T cell receptor beta chains below come from one sample, sequenced in a study of CD8 T cell repertoires and HIV-1 epitope variants (dated by TCRdb to about 2020). Libraries came from the immunoSEQ multiplex PCR assay. TCRdb provides this immuneACCESS table in a form limited to in-frame rearrangements. Some clones are lacking; in checked studies, under half of them reflect an unresolved V gene, and why the rest are absent is not known. This sample lists 5,000 to 6,500 clones; approximately 68% were detected once. The top ten clonotypes cover around two fifths of the sample. Which antigens these TCRs recognize remains unknown. The sample taken for sequencing was cultured CD8+ T cells derived from PBMCs. The origin of the receptors is a male donor with HIV.

This clone came up a few times. V and J are TRBV7-9 and TRBJ2-2, with D hard to call. Trimming took off 1 base at V and 0 bases at J, with 12 bases between the two ends. This CDR3 is 17 amino acids long. CDR1 and CDR2 from the germline V gene are SEHNR and FQNEAQ (reference sequence). The DNA for the CDR3 is TGTGCCAGCAGCTTAGGTAACGCATACGCGAACACCGGGGAGCTGTTTTTT. Its translation is CASSLGNAYANTGELFF.

This clone was seen a few times. The chain links TRBV4-3 to TRBJ1-2, with D possibly matching TRBD1 (5 bases). This CDR3 has 14 residues. Trimming left V 0 bases short and J 6 bases short, with 11 bases between. Germline-derived CDR1 and CDR2 are LGHNA and YSLEER. CDR3 sequence reads: CASSQDRGGDGYTF. The CDR3, as DNA: TGCGCCAGCAGCCAAGATAGGGGCGGTGATGGCTACACCTTC.

CDR3 protein: CASTSDQGEQYF. In DNA, the CDR3 is TGTGCCAGTACCTCAGACCAGGGGGAGCAGTACTTC. V usage is TRBV19 and J usage is TRBJ2-7; the D gene is possibly TRBD1 (6 bases). Germline V gives CDR1 LNHDA, CDR2 SQIVND (reference sequence). V was pared by 7 bases and J by 7 bases, with 14 bases between. CDR3 size: 12 residues. Complete variable domain (other parts from reference TRBV19 and TRBJ2-7): DGGITQSPKYLFRKEGQNVTLSCEQNLNHDAMYWYRQDPGQGLRLIYYSQIVNDFQKGDIAEGYSVSREKKESFPLTVTSAQKNPTAFYLCASTSDQGEQYFGPGTRLTVT.

This rearrangement joins TRBV5-8 to TRBJ2-1, with TRBD1 matching over 7 bases. The CDR3 spans 15 residues. With 4 bases clipped from V and 8 bases from J, the junction kept 12 bases outside the gene matches. The germline gives CDR1 SGHTS, CDR2 YDEGEE. The CDR3 DNA is TGTGCCAGCAGCGTTCTTACGACAGGGTGGGATGAGCAGTTCTTC. As protein: CASSVLTTGWDEQFF.

The genes are TRBV4-1 and TRBJ1-2; 8 bases are shared with TRBD1. The ends lost 5 bases at V and 4 bases at J; junction bases unmatched: 12. Germline V CDR1 and CDR2: MGHRA, YSYEKL. CDR3 length equals 16 residues. The CDR3: CASSENSGGAPYGYTF. In nucleotides, the CDR3 is TGCGCCAGCAGCGAGAACTCAGGGGGCGCTCCCTATGGCTACACCTTC.

The chain links TRBV6-5 to TRBJ2-1, with a weak D call TRBD2 (5 bases). Germline lookup yields CDR1 MNHEY and CDR2 SVGAGI. Deletions cut 0 bases from V and 0 bases from J, with 9 bases between. The CDR3 has 16 amino acids. The CDR3 coding sequence is TGTGCCAGCAGTTACTCAGCGGCCAGCTCCTACAATGAGCAGTTCTTC. It codes for CASSYSAASSYNEQFF.

A remark on this clone: Germline is not matched at one junction end, which may reflect a read error. The rearrangement links TRBV27 to TRBJ2-7, with D perhaps matching TRBD1 or TRBD2 (5 bases each). The CDR3 runs to 16 residues. Germline CDR1 is MNHEY and CDR2 is SMNVEV (reference sequence). CDR3 sequence (DNA): TGTGCCAGCAGTGTATCCTCCGGGACGGTGCCTTACGAGCAGTACTTC. Residues: CASSVSSGTVPYEQYF.

The chain joins TRBV27 to TRBJ2-1; D is unclear. V dropped 0 bases and J dropped 2 bases, with 8 bases sitting between them. Germline values: CDR1 MNHEY, CDR2 SMNVEV (reference sequence). There are 15 residues in the CDR3. The DNA of the CDR3 is TGTGCCAGCAGTTTATCGGGGTACACCTACAATGAGCAGTTCTTC. Translated: CASSLSGYTYNEQFF.

The CDR3 reads CASSLTVGAGAYNEQFF. The CDR3 bases are TGTGCCAGCAGCCTCACGGTGGGAGCGGGGGCCTACAATGAGCAGTTCTTC. The J gene is TRBJ2-1, the V gene TRBV14; TRBD2 matches at 8 bases. The CDR3 loop spans 17 amino acids. V lost 4 bases to trimming and J lost 2 bases; unmatched junction nucleotides: 10. Germline values: CDR1 SGHDN, CDR2 FVKESK. Complete variable domain (other parts from reference TRBV14 and TRBJ2-1): EAGVTQFPSHSVIEKGQTVTLRCDPISGHDNLYWYRRVMGKEIKFLLHFVKESKQDESGMPNNRFLAERTGGTYSTLKVQPAELEDSGVYFCASSLTVGAGAYNEQFFGPGTRLTVL.

The chain couples TRBV7-2 to TRBJ1-2; 8 bases fit TRBD1. This CDR3 has 15 residues. V lost 1 base to trimming and J lost 2 bases; unmatched junction nucleotides: 3. Germline CDR1 is SGHTA and CDR2 is FQGNSA. For the CDR3, the DNA is TGTGCCAGCAGCTTAGAGTCAGGGGGCAACTATGGCTACACCTTC. Translation gives CASSLESGGNYGYTF.

This clone was detected once. The chain uses TRBV5-1 and TRBJ2-7; TRBD2 aligns across 7 bases. Per germline, CDR1 SGHRS and CDR2 YFSETQ. Unmatched junction bases numbered 9, after V lost 1 base and J lost 2 bases. The CDR3 sequence is 16 residues long. DNA for the CDR3: TGCGCCAGCAGCTTGAACAACCAGCGGGACGCCTACGAGCAGTACTTC. Its protein product is CASSLNNQRDAYEQYF.

This chain links TRBV28 with TRBJ2-5; D gene ambiguous. Germline CDR1 reads MDHEN; CDR2 reads SYDVKM. V shed 3 bases and J shed 5 bases, with 13 bases lying between them. CDR3 length equals 14 residues. The CDR3: CASSFAAGLETQYF. Here the CDR3 DNA reads TGTGCCAGCAGTTTCGCGGCTGGGCTGGAGACCCAGTACTTC.

This clone occurred a few times. The chain combines TRBV6-1 with TRBJ2-7; no clear D gene. CDR3 length: 12 amino acids. Germline V lookup: CDR1 MNHNS, CDR2 SASEGT. The germline V and J ends were trimmed by 2 bases and 4 bases, with 6 bases remaining between them. CDR3 bases: TGTGCCAGCAGTGAATCCTCATACGAGCAGTACTTC. This sequence encodes CASSESSYEQYF.

V is TRBV4-3 and J is TRBJ1-2, with D unclear. Trimming shortened V by 5 bases and J by 11 bases, and 21 bases separated the two germline ends. CDR3 length: 14 residues. Germline values: CDR1 LGHNA, CDR2 YSLEER. CDR3 in DNA: TGCGCCAGCAGCGTCGGCCCGACCACCCTCTTTTACACCTTC. It translates to CASSVGPTTLFYTF.

The genes are TRBV19 and TRBJ2-1; 9 bases match TRBD2. The CDR3 is made up of 16 amino acids. Germline V gives CDR1 LNHDA, CDR2 SQIVND (reference sequence). V shed 6 bases and J 6 bases; nucleotides not matched to a gene: 12. CDR3 bases: TGTGCCAGTAGCCTAGGAGGCGGGGGGGCCTTCAATGAGCAGTTCTTC. Its protein is CASSLGGGGAFNEQFF.

This chain uses TRBV9 with TRBJ2-5; D not resolved. Trimming cost V 3 bases and J 3 bases, with 12 bases left between them. This CDR3 region has 14 residues. CDR1 is SGDLS and CDR2 is YYNGEE in the germline V gene. The CDR3 DNA reads as TGTGCCAGCAGCGCTGGACGGAATAAAGAGACCCAGTACTTC. It specifies CASSAGRNKETQYF.

This clone was observed a few times. The chain joins TRBV11-2 to TRBJ2-3, with D unclear. CDR1 and CDR2 (germline): SGHAT, FQNNGV. The CDR3 spans 13 residues. Between the trimmed V and J ends, which lost 6 bases and 0 bases, there was a span of 7 bases. This CDR3 is CASSSKSTDTQYF. DNA for the CDR3: TGTGCCAGCAGTTCTAAAAGCACAGATACGCAGTATTTT.

In this sample, this clone turned up a few times. The CDR3 here is CASSTFSYEQYF. CDR3 DNA: TGTGCCAGCAGTACGTTCTCCTACGAGCAGTACTTC. V gene TRBV6-1 combines with J gene TRBJ2-7, with no clear D. The CDR3 is made up of 12 amino acids. V shed 5 bases and J shed 0 bases, with 5 bases lying between them. The V gene's germline CDR1 is MNHNS and CDR2 SASEGT.

V usage is TRBV28 and J usage is TRBJ2-1; the D gene could be TRBD1 or TRBD2 (5 bases each). Germline lookup yields CDR1 MDHEN and CDR2 SYDVKM. V lost 3 bases and J lost 9, with 21 bases in between. This CDR3 spans 16 amino acids. The CDR3 region is CASSLSIGTRRSEQFF. In nucleotides, the CDR3 is TGTGCCAGCAGTTTGTCCATTGGGACCCGCCGTAGTGAGCAGTTCTTC.

V usage is TRBV28 and J usage is TRBJ1-3, with 7 bases lining up with TRBD1. V was clipped by 4 bases and J by 4 bases; unmatched bases: 4. The CDR3 loop spans 14 amino acids. CDR1 and CDR2 from the germline V gene are MDHEN and SYDVKM. The CDR3 DNA reads as TGTGCCAGCAGTTACAGGGGCAGGGGAAACACCATATATTTT. This encodes CASSYRGRGNTIYF.

The chain couples TRBV10-3 to TRBJ1-2, with D tentatively TRBD1 (5 bases). This CDR3 region has 13 residues. The V end lost 7 bases, the J end lost 6 bases, and 15 bases lay between the germline ends. Germline V gives CDR1 ENHRY, CDR2 SYGVKD. The CDR3 is CAITLGVADGYTF. For the CDR3, the DNA is TGTGCCATCACCCTGGGGGTGGCGGATGGCTACACCTTC.

The V and J genes are TRBV11-3 and TRBJ1-1; D perhaps matches TRBD1 (5 bases). V was pared by 5 bases and J by 3 bases, with 16 bases between. The CDR3 is 15 residues long. In germline, CDR1 is SGHNT, CDR2 YENEEA. The chain's CDR3 is CASSIGAGRDTEAFF. The CDR3 DNA sequence: TGTGCCAGCAGCATAGGGGCAGGGAGGGACACTGAAGCTTTCTTT.

This clone was detected only once. The rearrangement joins TRBV5-1 to TRBJ2-4; maybe TRBD1 (6 bases). Germline V CDR1 and CDR2: SGHRS, YFSETQ. Between the trimmed V and J ends, which lost 0 bases and 4 bases, there was a span of 11 bases. CDR3 size: 15 residues. This CDR3 reads CASSLGWTEKNIQYF. The DNA of the CDR3 is TGCGCCAGCAGCTTGGGTTGGACAGAGAAAAACATTCAGTACTTC.

The V and J genes are TRBV6-1 and TRBJ1-1, with 8 positions matching TRBD1. From germline, CDR1 is MNHNS and CDR2 SASEGT. Losses at the gene ends were 5 bases for V and 1 base for J; bases not matched to a gene: 3. The CDR3 consists of 14 residues. CDR3 loop: CASSRDRKNTEAFF. The CDR3 DNA reads as TGTGCCAGCAGTCGGGACAGGAAGAACACTGAAGCTTTCTTT.

V gene TRBV7-2 combines with J gene TRBJ2-7, with 9 bases fitting TRBD1. Germline loops: CDR1 SGHTA, CDR2 FQGNSA. V dropped 5 bases and J dropped 2; count of bases not matched to a gene: 7. The CDR3 covers 15 residues. In DNA form, the CDR3 reads TGTGCCAGCAGCCGGACAGGGGACTTTACCTACGAGCAGTACTTC. This encodes CASSRTGDFTYEQYF.

This clone was counted between two and nine times. The J gene is TRBJ2-7, the V gene TRBV7-6; TRBD1 matches at 7 bases. The V and J ends lost 3 bases and 7 bases, in that order; junction bases with no gene match: 9. This CDR3 spans 14 amino acids. Germline lookup yields CDR1 SGHVS and CDR2 FNYEAQ. The CDR3 loop is CASSLGQYLREQYF. DNA for the CDR3: TGTGCCAGCAGCTTGGGACAGTACCTTCGTGAGCAGTACTTC. Based on the CDR3 plus reference TRBV7-6 and TRBJ2-7, the full variable domain is GAGVSQSPRYKVTKRGQDVALRCDPISGHVSLYWYRQALGQGPEFLTYFNYEAQQDKSGLPNDRFSAERPEGSISTLTIQRTEQRDSAMYRCASSLGQYLREQYFGPGTRLTVT.